The clone carrying this TCR beta chain was observed a few times. The antigen is not known. Sequencing ends 3 residues short of the CDR3 end; the germline J gene provides the rest. The entry originates in a study of T cell clonality in common variable immunodeficiency. Study-wide results and limits: Compared with controls, CVID subjects had fewer shared TCRbeta clones. Fewer deletions and N-nucleotide insertions were reportedly seen in common variable immunodeficiency TCR beta sequences. TCRbeta clonality was increased in CVID versus healthy controls.

CDR3 length: 15 amino acids. The trim removed 5 bases at V and 5 bases at J, leaving 8 bases unmatched. The germline gives CDR1 SGHTA, CDR2 FQGNSA. Aged about 9 to 64 years, CVID subjects averaged about 40 years old. TCRdb's table, derived via immunoSEQ multiplex PCR, lists solely in-frame clones and lacks some. The data show more than 13,000 clones, with none appearing a single time. The clonotype originates from a human donor with common variable immunodeficiency. The sequencing input was peripheral blood mononuclear cells. V gene TRBV7-2 combines with J gene TRBJ2-3, with 9 bases identical to TRBD1. The CDR3 loop is CASSRDRVVLDTQYF. The sequenced part of the CDR3 DNA is TGTGCCAGCAGCCGGGACAGGGTCGTTTTAGATACG.